This T cell receptor (beta chain) derives from a study of T-cell reconstitution after alpha-beta-depleted transplantation in children. TCRbeta library construction was performed incorporating unique molecular identifiers. TCRdb re-analysed the PCR reads in MiXCR, keeping a single row per CDR3 protein. The top ten clones hold about 13% of a sample with 150,000 to 250,000 distinct CDR3 sequences, more than 14% of them seen once. This clonotype has ten or more counts. V was shortened by 6 bases and J by 0 bases, with 16 bases between the two germline ends. Looked up from germline, CDR1 is SGHRS and CDR2 is YFSETQ. The CDR3 is made up of 15 amino acids.

The TCR sequence derives from a human donor who donated a stem cell graft to a child with acute lymphoblastic leukemia. The sequencing used PBMCs from the stem cell graft donor, collected from the stem cell graft. The chain couples TRBV5-1 to TRBJ2-7; TRBD1 might be the D (5 bases). CDR3: CASKLRGEDSYEQYF. The CDR3 DNA reads TGCGCCAGCAAACTTAGGGGCGAGGACTCCTACGAGCAGTACTTC.